The present T cell receptor (beta chain) was sequenced within a study of T cells in Graves' hyperthyroidism and ophthalmopathy. General observations from the study: Most expanded thyroid clonotypes above 0.001 also appeared in blood.

Note on this clonotype: Antigen specificity is unknown.

From RNA transcripts, TCR beta CDR3 regions were amplified. Researchers ran a first-round RT-PCR on the TCR CDR3 using the HTBI primer set. TCRdb called the multiplex PCR reads again in MiXCR, with one record for every CDR3 protein. The sample includes 550,000 to 850,000 distinct CDR3 sequences, over 15% of them seen just once. Germline CDR1 and CDR2: SGDLS and YYNGEE. V lost 1 base, J lost 1 base, and 11 bases lay in between. The CDR3 has 15 amino acids. The sequencing sample was made of blood. This TCR derives from a woman aged 45-65 years with Graves' hyperthyroidism that later progressed to Graves' ophthalmopathy. The chain carries TRBV9 and TRBJ1-1; D is uncertain. The CDR3 protein is CASSVITDPNTEAFF. CDR3 DNA: TGTGCCAGCAGCGTAATAACGGACCCGAACACTGAAGCTTTCTTT.